A single sample is the source of the 10 T cell receptor beta chains below, sequenced in a study of T cell responses to AZD1222 COVID-19 vaccine. Measured with immunoSEQ multiplex PCR; TCRdb has only the in-frame clones, and not every one. This sample has about 150,000 clones, with 87% found just once. Sequenced material: peripheral blood, taken on day 0 of AZD1222 vaccination. The receptors shown here come from an adult in good health.

This chain connects TRBV2 to TRBJ1-2; possibly TRBD1 for D (5 bases). The CDR3 consists of 14 residues. Looked up from germline, CDR1 is SNHLY and CDR2 is FYNNEI. The V gene lost 7 bases and the J gene lost 4 bases, with 16 bases spanning the gap. The CDR3 region has the DNA TGTGCCAGCACCCGGGCAGGGTTCAGCTATGGCTACACCTTC. Its protein product is CASTRAGFSYGYTF.

V and J are TRBV5-4 and TRBJ2-1; D is undetermined. This CDR3 region has 15 residues. Trimming pared 2 bases from V and 0 bases from J, leaving 9 bases between. Germline lookup yields CDR1 SGHNT and CDR2 YYREEE (reference sequence). The CDR3 reads CASSFSVSSYNEQFF. The CDR3 DNA follows: TGTGCCAGCAGCTTTTCTGTCAGCTCCTACAATGAGCAGTTCTTC.

The J gene is TRBJ2-7, the V gene TRBV6-5; the D is unclear. With 4 bases removed from V and 0 bases from J, the gap between germline ends came to 10 bases. Germline V lookup: CDR1 MNHEY, CDR2 SVGAGI. This CDR3 has 14 amino acids. CDR3: CASSFTETSYEQYF. For the CDR3, the DNA is TGTGCCAGCAGTTTCACAGAGACCTCCTACGAGCAGTACTTC.

This chain links TRBV18 with TRBJ2-5; 9 nucleotides agree with TRBD1. This CDR3 is built from 14 residues. The germline V gene encodes CDR1 KGHSH and CDR2 LQKENI. V lost 3 bases and J lost 5; bases outside the gene matches: 4. CDR3: CASSPGQGIETQYF. The CDR3, as DNA: TGTGCCAGCTCACCTGGACAGGGGATTGAGACCCAGTACTTC.

The chain has TRBV5-1 and TRBJ2-7; D not certain. Trimming stripped 2 bases from V and 8 bases from J, with 8 bases between. CDR1 SGHRS and CDR2 YFSETQ come from the germline V gene. This CDR3 comprises 11 residues. CDR3 residues: CASSLNTKQYF. The CDR3 nucleotides read TGCGCCAGCAGCTTAAATACGAAGCAGTACTTC.

The rearrangement links TRBV12-5 to TRBJ2-1; TRBD2 is a possible D gene (6 bases). V was trimmed by 4 bases and J by 0 bases, leaving 22 bases between them. CDR3 length: 19 residues. Per the germline V gene, CDR1 is LGHNT and CDR2 is FRNRAP. The CDR3 is CASGSTLIGTSSSYNEQFF. Here the CDR3 DNA reads TGTGCTAGTGGTTCCACCCTGATCGGGACTTCTAGCTCCTACAATGAGCAGTTCTTC.

The chain carries TRBV28 and TRBJ2-7; 11 bases line up with TRBD2. The CDR3 is 16 amino acids. Unmatched junction bases numbered 6, after V lost 1 base and J lost 4 bases. CDR1 and CDR2 from the germline V gene are MDHEN and SYDVKM. CDR3 in DNA: TGTGCCAGCAGTTTATCGGGGCTAGCGGGAGGTTACGAGCAGTACTTC. It is translated as CASSLSGLAGGYEQYF. Full variable domain (rest looked up from reference TRBV28 and TRBJ2-7): DVKVTQSSRYLVKRTGEKVFLECVQDMDHENMFWYRQDPGLGLRLIYFSYDVKMKEKGDIPEGYSVSREKKERFSLILESASTNQTSMYLCASSLSGLAGGYEQYFGPGTRLTVT.

V is TRBV19 and J is TRBJ2-1; no clear D gene. The CDR3 runs to 15 residues. Trimming pared 0 bases from V and 3 bases from J, leaving 9 bases between. CDR1 and CDR2 from the germline V gene are LNHDA and SQIVND (reference sequence). The CDR3 DNA is TGTGCCAGTAGTATAGAACGGAGCCACTACAATGAGCAGTTCTTC. Its translation: CASSIERSHYNEQFF. Combining the CDR3 with reference TRBV19 and TRBJ2-1 gives the whole variable domain DGGITQSPKYLFRKEGQNVTLSCEQNLNHDAMYWYRQDPGQGLRLIYYSQIVNDFQKGDIAEGYSVSREKKESFPLTVTSAQKNPTAFYLCASSIERSHYNEQFFGPGTRLTVL.

This clone was picked up a small number of times. DNA of the CDR3: TGTGCCAGCTCCCAAAGCCGGGACAGTGTCTTTCAGCCCCAGCATTTT. Protein product: CASSQSRDSVFQPQHF. The chain employs TRBV18 and TRBJ1-5; 7 bases are shared with TRBD1. Unmatched junction bases numbered 14, after V lost 6 bases and J lost 6 bases. This CDR3 region has 16 residues. Germline loops: CDR1 KGHSH, CDR2 LQKENI.

This sequence joins TRBV25-1 and TRBJ1-4, with 9 bases fitting TRBD1. The CDR3 has 15 amino acids. The trim removed 4 bases at V and 4 bases at J, leaving 4 bases unmatched. CDR1 is MGHDK and CDR2 is SYGVNS in the germline V gene. The CDR3 bases are TGTGCCAGCAGTGCGGGACAGGGAGATAATGAAAAACTGTTTTTT. Protein sequence: CASSAGQGDNEKLFF.